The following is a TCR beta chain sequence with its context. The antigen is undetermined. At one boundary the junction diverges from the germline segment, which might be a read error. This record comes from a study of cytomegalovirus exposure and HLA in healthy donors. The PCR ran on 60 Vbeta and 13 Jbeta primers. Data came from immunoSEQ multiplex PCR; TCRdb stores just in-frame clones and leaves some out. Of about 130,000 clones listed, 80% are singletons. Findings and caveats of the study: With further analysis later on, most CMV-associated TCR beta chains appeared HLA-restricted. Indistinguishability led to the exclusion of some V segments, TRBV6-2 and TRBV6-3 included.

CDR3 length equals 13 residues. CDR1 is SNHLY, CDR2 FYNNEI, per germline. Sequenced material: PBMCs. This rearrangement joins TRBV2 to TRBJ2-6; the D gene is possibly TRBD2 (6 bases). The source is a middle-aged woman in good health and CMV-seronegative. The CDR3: CASTGGQSTTGAF. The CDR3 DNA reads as TGTGCCAGCACCGGAGGGCAGTCCACTACGGGGGCTTTC.